This T cell receptor (beta chain) was retrieved from a study of Ad26.COV2.S vaccination and SARS-CoV-2 variants. The overall study: Donor had been placed in the Ad26.COV2.S arm of the COV1001 trial. Ad26.COV2.S was injected intramuscularly once or twice, 56 days apart.

Indicated treatment: roughly 19 received Ad26.COV2.S at low or high dose, single or two shots; roughly 5 received placebo; per-sample allocation not given. All samples were drawn on day 63, counting from the first vaccine or placebo injection. Germline loops: CDR1 SNHLY, CDR2 FYNNEI. Between the trimmed V and J ends, which lost 11 bases and 8 bases, there was a span of 9 bases. This CDR3 contains 10 residues. Sequencing was performed with immunoSEQ multiplex PCR; in TCRdb, only in-frame clones are kept and a portion is missing. Of about 680,000 clones listed, roughly 90% are singletons. This sequence was found in a person between 18 and 59 years old who received the Ad26.COV2.S COVID-19 vaccine or a placebo. The chain combines TRBV2 with TRBJ2-2; possible D gene TRBD2, 6 bases. The sequenced sample was peripheral blood, obtained in a trial of Ad26.COV2.S vaccine versus placebo. The CDR3 DNA reads as TGTGCCGGAGGGAGGGGGGAGCTGTTTTTT. Translated: CAGGRGELFF.